Below, 25 T cell receptor beta chains from the same sample are listed, as sequenced in a study of OX40 agonist ivuxolimab in advanced cancers. Sequenced by immunoSEQ multiplex PCR; TCRdb stores in-frame clones only, minus some. The repertoire has 60,000 to 70,000 clones, around four fifths of them found once; the top ten carry over 2%. This material consisted of CD4+ or CD8+ T cells sorted from blood, taken in a trial of the OX40 agonist ivuxolimab. These receptors were collected from an adult with an advanced solid tumor such as melanoma, head and neck, liver or kidney cancer.

The V gene is TRBV5-1, the J gene TRBJ2-1; no firm D call. Between the trimmed V and J ends, which lost 0 bases and 0 bases, there was a span of 10 bases. The CDR3 loop spans 16 amino acids. Germline V gives CDR1 SGHRS, CDR2 YFSETQ. CDR3 in DNA: TGCGCCAGCAGCTTGGGACTGGAGAGCTCCTACAATGAGCAGTTCTTC. Translating it yields CASSLGLESSYNEQFF. Complete variable domain (other parts from reference TRBV5-1 and TRBJ2-1): KAGVTQTPRYLIKTRGQQVTLSCSPISGHRSVSWYQQTPGQGLQFLFEYFSETQRNKGNFPGRFSGRQFSNSRSEMNVSTLELGDSALYLCASSLGLESSYNEQFFGPGTRLTVL.

V gene TRBV6-1 combines with J gene TRBJ2-7; 10 positions agree with TRBD1. V shed 1 base and J 2 bases; nucleotides not matched to a gene: 2. This CDR3 has 15 amino acids. The germline V gene has CDR1 MNHNS and CDR2 SASEGT. CDR3 residues: CASSEVGTGAYEQYF. The CDR3 coding sequence is TGTGCCAGCAGTGAAGTCGGGACAGGGGCCTACGAGCAGTACTTC.

The rearrangement uses TRBV4-3 and TRBJ1-5; D not resolved. Per germline, CDR1 LGHNA and CDR2 YSLEER. The CDR3 is 13 residues long. V lost 2 bases to trimming and J lost 3 bases, with 5 bases between them. The CDR3 loop is CASSQQANQPQHF. For the CDR3, the DNA is TGCGCCAGCAGCCAACAGGCCAATCAGCCCCAGCATTTT.

J is TRBJ1-1 and V is TRBV19, with 10 bases that match TRBD1. V lost 7 bases to trimming and J lost 1 base; unmatched junction nucleotides: 3. CDR1 and CDR2 (germline): LNHDA, SQIVND (reference sequence). The CDR3 has 14 residues. This chain's CDR3 is CASIGDRGNTEAFF. The CDR3 DNA follows: TGTGCCAGTATTGGGGACAGGGGGAACACTGAAGCTTTCTTT.

This chain uses TRBV28 with TRBJ2-2; the match to TRBD2 covers 12 bases. This CDR3 has 17 residues. V shed 1 base, J shed 6 bases, and the junction held 6 bases outside the gene matches. Germline CDR1 reads MDHEN; CDR2 reads SYDVKM. The CDR3 sequence is CASSLSTTSGSAGELFF. The CDR3, as DNA: TGTGCCAGCAGTTTATCGACGACTAGCGGGAGCGCCGGGGAGCTGTTTTTT.

The chain couples TRBV18 to TRBJ2-7; TRBD1 aligns across 7 bases. This CDR3 has 14 residues. CDR1 is KGHSH and CDR2 is LQKENI in the germline V gene. After removal of 4 bases from V and 3 bases from J, the junction contained 6 bases not matched to a gene. CDR3 loop: CASSLQDRLYEQYF. In DNA, the CDR3 is TGTGCCAGCTCACTACAGGACAGGCTCTACGAGCAGTACTTC.

V gene TRBV2 combines with J gene TRBJ2-5, with D uncertain. CDR3 length equals 15 residues. Germline V CDR1 and CDR2: SNHLY, FYNNEI. With 2 bases removed from V and 6 bases from J, the gap between germline ends came to 16 bases. CDR3 DNA sequence: TGTGCCAGCAGTGAATCCCCGGACCGGATAAAGACCCAGTACTTC. Its translation is CASSESPDRIKTQYF.

This clone was found a few times. V usage is TRBV6-5 and J usage is TRBJ1-2, with 9 bases that match TRBD1. Germline CDR1 MNHEY, CDR2 SVGAGI. The V and J ends lost 6 bases and 7 bases, in that order; junction bases with no gene match: 9. This CDR3 has 14 residues. In nucleotides, the CDR3 is TGTGCCAGCAGACGCACAGGGGGCGAGGGTGGCTACACCTTC. Protein product: CASRRTGGEGGYTF.

The genes are TRBV7-8 and TRBJ1-1; 9 nucleotides align to TRBD1. Germline CDR1 reads SGHVS; CDR2 reads FQNEAQ. Unmatched junction bases numbered 8, after V lost 5 bases and J lost 4 bases. The CDR3 has 15 residues. The CDR3 nucleotides are TGTGCCAGCAGCCTATCCGGGACAGGGTCCACTGAAGCTTTCTTT. It codes for CASSLSGTGSTEAFF.

This clone was counted a few times. V gene TRBV10-3 combines with J gene TRBJ1-1; D perhaps matches TRBD1 (6 bases). The CDR3 loop spans 13 amino acids. Germline lookup yields CDR1 ENHRY and CDR2 SYGVKD. The V gene lost 4 bases and the J gene lost 4 bases, with 10 bases spanning the gap. Here the CDR3 reads CAISGTGLTEAFF. The DNA for the CDR3 is TGTGCCATCAGTGGCACAGGGCTCACTGAAGCTTTCTTT.

The chain has TRBV12-2 and TRBJ1-1. TRBV12-2 is marked as a pseudogene. The CDR3 is 15 residues long. The CDR3 coding sequence is TGTGCAAGTCGCTTAGATGACCCCCCAGTCGCTGAAGCTTTCTTT. Its protein is CASRLDDPPVAEAFF.

The chain combines TRBV9 with TRBJ2-2, with 10 positions matching TRBD2. V shed 3 bases, J shed 1 base, and the junction held 6 bases outside the gene matches. The CDR3 is made up of 17 amino acids. Germline lookup yields CDR1 SGDLS and CDR2 YYNGEE. CDR3 DNA sequence: TGTGCCAGCAGCGAACAGTCTAGCGGGAGGAACACCGGGGAGCTGTTTTTT. Its protein product is CASSEQSSGRNTGELFF.

The chain has TRBV5-1 and TRBJ2-5, with no clear D. The CDR3 totals 14 residues. Trimming took 4 bases from V and 3 from J, leaving 13 bases between them. CDR1 SGHRS and CDR2 YFSETQ come from the germline V gene. The CDR3 spells CASSRTLGKETQYF. The CDR3 DNA reads as TGCGCCAGCAGCCGAACCCTGGGGAAAGAGACCCAGTACTTC.

V usage is TRBV5-4 and J usage is TRBJ2-7, with 11 bases identical to TRBD2. This CDR3 has 15 residues. In germline, CDR1 is SGHNT, CDR2 YYREEE (reference sequence). Losses at the gene ends were 4 bases for V and 3 bases for J; bases not matched to a gene: 6. The chain's CDR3 is CASSQGTSGFYEQYF. The CDR3 DNA sequence: TGTGCCAGCAGCCAAGGGACTAGCGGTTTCTACGAGCAGTACTTC.

The CDR3 spells CASSISGRDEQYF. CDR3 sequence (DNA): TGTGCCAGTAGCATTAGCGGGAGAGATGAGCAGTACTTC. The rearrangement joins TRBV19 to TRBJ2-7; 9 positions match TRBD2. This CDR3 region has 13 residues. With V trimmed by 6 bases and J by 7 bases, 7 bases remained unmatched. The germline V gene encodes CDR1 LNHDA and CDR2 SQIVND (reference sequence). The variable domain in full, with the rest retrieved from reference TRBV19 and TRBJ2-7, is DGGITQSPKYLFRKEGQNVTLSCEQNLNHDAMYWYRQDPGQGLRLIYYSQIVNDFQKGDIAEGYSVSREKKESFPLTVTSAQKNPTAFYLCASSISGRDEQYFGPGTRLTVT.

The rearrangement uses TRBV2 and TRBJ1-4, with D possibly being TRBD1 (5 bases). With 6 bases removed from V and 8 bases from J, the gap between germline ends came to 13 bases. Looked up from germline, CDR1 is SNHLY and CDR2 is FYNNEI. This CDR3 spans 13 amino acids. CDR3 coding DNA: TGTGCCAGCAGACCTCTAGGGGAGGAAAAACTGTTTTTT. It yields the protein CASRPLGEEKLFF.

V usage is TRBV12-5 and J usage is TRBJ2-1; 10 positions agree with TRBD1. V shed 6 bases and J 8 bases; nucleotides not matched to a gene: 10. This CDR3 region has 15 residues. Germline-derived CDR1 and CDR2 are LGHNT and FRNRAP. The CDR3 nucleotides are TGTGCTAGTGGCTCCGGGACAGGGGAGGTCTATGAGCAGTTCTTC. Protein sequence: CASGSGTGEVYEQFF.

The chain employs TRBV11-2 and TRBJ2-3; 12 bases fit TRBD2. The germline CDR1 and CDR2 sequences are SGHAT and FQNNGV. J gave up 4 bases and V 3 bases, and 11 bases lay outside the gene matches. The length of the CDR3 is 18 residues. The CDR3 DNA sequence: TGTGCCAGCAGCTTCCTAGCGGGAGGGCATTCTTTCCCAGATACGCAGTATTTT. Translated, it gives CASSFLAGGHSFPDTQYF.

The rearrangement links TRBV11-3 to TRBJ2-7; TRBD2 matches 7 bases. Germline CDR1 SGHNT, CDR2 YENEEA. The CDR3 sequence is 14 residues long. The J segment lost 6 bases and the V segment lost 8 bases, leaving 13 bases of the junction unmatched. The CDR3 spells CASGQLGGVLEQYF. The CDR3 nucleotides read TGTGCCAGCGGTCAGCTGGGAGGGGTCCTCGAGCAGTACTTC.

As concerns this clone: One end of the junction varies from germline; a read error may be responsible. The rearrangement uses TRBV27 and TRBJ2-7; 7 nucleotides match TRBD1. The CDR3 spans 14 residues. Per germline, CDR1 MNHEY and CDR2 SMNVEV (reference sequence). CDR3 protein: CVSTRAGGYGEQYF. The CDR3 DNA follows: TGTGTCAGCACCCGAGCAGGGGGATATGGAGAGCAGTACTTC.

V and J are TRBV7-9 and TRBJ2-6, with a weak D call TRBD2 (5 bases). This CDR3 is built from 17 residues. With 3 bases removed from V and 4 bases from J, the gap between germline ends came to 16 bases. Germline CDR1 and CDR2: SEHNR and FQNEAQ (reference sequence). The CDR3 sequence is CASSLEALGAGANVLTF. CDR3 nucleotide sequence: TGTGCCAGCAGCTTGGAGGCCCTGGGTGCGGGGGCCAACGTCCTGACTTTC.

This sequence joins TRBV6-4 and TRBJ1-5, with a tentative D call TRBD1 (6 bases). The CDR3 has 14 residues. Looked up from germline, CDR1 is MRHNA and CDR2 is SNTAGT. The ends were cut back, 6 bases at V and 7 bases at J, with 16 bases in the middle. CDR3 bases: TGTGCCAGCAGCGAAACAGGGTGGGAGCAGCCCCAGCATTTT. Translating it yields CASSETGWEQPQHF.

The J gene is TRBJ2-5, the V gene TRBV5-4; possibly TRBD1 for D (5 bases). This CDR3 comprises 14 residues. Germline-derived CDR1 and CDR2 are SGHNT and YYREEE (reference sequence). Trimming cost V 0 bases and J 5 bases, with 11 bases left between them. The CDR3 nucleotides are TGTGCCAGCAGCTTGGCTGGGGCCTCGGAGACCCAGTACTTC. It translates to CASSLAGASETQYF.

The chain joins TRBV10-3 to TRBJ2-1; no definite D call. Trimming cost V 3 bases and J 5 bases, with 14 bases left between them. Germline loops: CDR1 ENHRY, CDR2 SYGVKD. The CDR3 runs 15 residues. The CDR3 DNA reads as TGTGCCATCAGTGATCGACTCACCCAAAACAATGAGCAGTTCTTC. Its protein product is CAISDRLTQNNEQFF.

The chain links TRBV6-1 to TRBJ2-7; TRBD2 matches 11 bases. Germline CDR1 reads MNHNS; CDR2 reads SASEGT. Trimming removed 1 base from V and 6 bases from J; junction bases left unmatched: 14. The CDR3 runs 18 residues. CDR3: CASSEGSASGRIGSEQYF. The DNA of the CDR3 is TGTGCCAGCAGTGAAGGGTCGGCTAGCGGGAGGATCGGGAGCGAGCAGTACTTC.